This T cell receptor (beta chain) was retrieved from a study of blood T cell repertoires in COVID-19. Study overall: COVID-19 samples, acute and convalescent, were from the United States, Italy and Spain. T cells, B-cell-depleted T cells, or PBMCs provided the cDNA or gDNA that served as material.

The CDR3 runs 18 residues. The V end was cut by 4 bases, the J end by 4 bases, with 24 bases between. The V gene's germline CDR1 is SGHTS and CDR2 YDEGEE. In the original processing: Amplifying reference gene primers gave estimates of nucleated cell counts. The protocol was immunoSEQ multiplex PCR, while the TCRdb copy is restricted to in-frame clones and leaves out a portion. V, J and clone size derive from that table, while D and trimming were established from the DNA sequence. The data hold about 160,000 clones, with approximately 92% observed a single time. The sequenced sample was peripheral blood. The source is a woman in her 50s with acute or convalescent COVID-19. The rearrangement joins TRBV5-8 to TRBJ1-5, with D possibly being TRBD1 (6 bases). The CDR3 here is CASSPINNKIRGNQPQHF. Here the CDR3 DNA reads TGTGCCAGCAGCCCAATAAATAACAAAATCAGGGGTAATCAGCCCCAGCATTTT. The full variable domain, rest sourced from reference TRBV5-8 and TRBJ1-5, is EAGVTQSPTHLIKTRGQQATLRCSPISGHTSVYWYQQALGLGLQFLLWYDEGEERNRGNFPPRFSGRQFPNYSSELNVNALELEDSALYLCASSPINNKIRGNQPQHFGDGTRLSIL.